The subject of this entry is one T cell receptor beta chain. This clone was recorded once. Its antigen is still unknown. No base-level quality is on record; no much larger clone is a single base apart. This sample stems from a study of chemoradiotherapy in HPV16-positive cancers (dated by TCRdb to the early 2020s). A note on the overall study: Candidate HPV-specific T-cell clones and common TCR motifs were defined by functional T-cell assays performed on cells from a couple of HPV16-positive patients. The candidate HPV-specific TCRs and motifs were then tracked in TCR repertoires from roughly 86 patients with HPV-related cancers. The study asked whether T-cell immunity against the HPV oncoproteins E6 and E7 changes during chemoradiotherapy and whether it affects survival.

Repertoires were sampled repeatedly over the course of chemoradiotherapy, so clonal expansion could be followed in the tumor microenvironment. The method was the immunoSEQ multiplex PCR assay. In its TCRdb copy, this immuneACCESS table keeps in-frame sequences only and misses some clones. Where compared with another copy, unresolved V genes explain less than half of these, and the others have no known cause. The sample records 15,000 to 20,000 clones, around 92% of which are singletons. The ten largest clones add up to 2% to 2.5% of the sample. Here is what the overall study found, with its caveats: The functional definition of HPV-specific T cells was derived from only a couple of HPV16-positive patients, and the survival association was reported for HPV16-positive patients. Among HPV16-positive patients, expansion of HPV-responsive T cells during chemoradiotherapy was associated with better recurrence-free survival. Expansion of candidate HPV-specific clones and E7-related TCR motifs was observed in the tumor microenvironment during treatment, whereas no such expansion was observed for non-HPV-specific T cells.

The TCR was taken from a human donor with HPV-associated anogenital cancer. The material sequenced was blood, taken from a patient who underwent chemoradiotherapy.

For the CDR3, the sequence is CASSQDTLVTYEQYF. The DNA is as follows: TGCGCCAGCAGCCAAGATACACTAGTGACCTACGAGCAGTACTTC. The chain joins TRBV4-1 to TRBJ2-7; the D segment could be TRBD2, given 5 matching bases. Measured from the cysteine to the phenylalanine, the CDR3 is 15 residues long. This entry keeps only the CDR3 DNA: 45 bases, framed from base 1. For CDR1 and CDR2, the germline V gene lists MGHRA and YSYEKL. V sheds 0 bases and J sheds 2 bases, leaving 11 bases between their ends.